A single sample gave rise to the 2 T cell receptor beta chains below, sequenced in a study of breast tumors, draining lymph nodes, adjacent tissues. Via MiXCR, TCRdb re-called the multiplex PCR reads, giving one row per CDR3 protein. This table holds 200,000 or so distinct CDR3 sequences, about 32% found once. The lymph nodes were axillary draining lymph nodes from breast cancer patients. Source material: axillary lymph node tissue. Receptor source: a female donor with breast cancer. Some clones in this sample may be carry-over from other donors' samples.

Remarks on this clonotype: This may arise from a read error, as a much more abundant clone is one base away. The J gene is TRBJ2-7, the V gene TRBV20-1; 11 bases are shared with TRBD2. The CDR3 loop spans 14 amino acids. The V and J ends lost 7 bases and 6 bases, in that order; junction bases with no gene match: 11. Germline CDR1 reads DFQATT; CDR2 reads SNEGSKA (reference sequence). In nucleotides, the CDR3 is TGCAGTGTCACTAGCGGGAGCAGCACCTCCGAGCAGTACTTC. Encoded protein: CSVTSGSSTSEQYF.

The J gene is TRBJ2-1, the V gene TRBV25-1, with TRBD2 identical over 8 bases. The CDR3 runs to 15 residues. Germline values: CDR1 MGHDK, CDR2 SYGVNS. V was clipped by 3 bases and J by 3 bases; unmatched bases: 4. CDR3 nucleotide sequence: TGTGCCAGCAGTGACGGGGGGGGTAACTACAATGAGCAGTTCTTC. Encoded protein: CASSDGGGNYNEQFF.